What follows are 22 T cell receptor beta chains derived from one specimen sequenced in a study of chemoradiotherapy in HPV16-positive cancers. Data came from immunoSEQ multiplex PCR; TCRdb stores just in-frame clones and leaves some out. Altogether roughly 34,000 clones are present, roughly 75% being singletons, with the ten largest covering 3.5% to 4%. This material consisted of blood, taken from a patient who underwent chemoradiotherapy. All receptors derive from a human donor with HPV-associated anogenital cancer.

This clone was detected a few times. V gene TRBV30 combines with J gene TRBJ2-7, with 8 bases lining up with TRBD1. CDR1 GTSNPN and CDR2 SVGIG come from the germline V gene (reference sequence). Trimming took 5 bases from V and 3 from J; bases not matched to a gene: 3. The CDR3 contains 12 residues. This CDR3 reads CAWGQGFYEQYF. CDR3 in DNA: TGTGCCTGGGGACAGGGTTTCTACGAGCAGTACTTC.

V gene TRBV6-5 combines with J gene TRBJ2-7, with 9 bases aligning to TRBD1. In germline, CDR1 is MNHEY, CDR2 SVGAGI. The V segment lost 4 bases and the J segment 12 bases; nucleotides outside the gene matches: 4. This CDR3 contains 11 residues. CDR3 region: CASSSGTGMYF. In DNA, the CDR3 is TGTGCCAGCAGTTCCGGGACAGGGATGTACTTC.

The genes are TRBV5-1 and TRBJ2-2; TRBD2 matches at 8 bases. This CDR3 has 16 amino acids. V shed 4 bases and J 1 base; nucleotides not matched to a gene: 6. Germline V gene sequence: CDR1 SGHRS, CDR2 YFSETQ. CDR3: CASSPFGTRNTGELFF. In nucleotides, the CDR3 is TGCGCCAGCAGCCCATTTGGGACTAGGAACACCGGGGAGCTGTTTTTT. Using reference TRBV5-1 and TRBJ2-2 for the parts outside the CDR3, the full variable domain is KAGVTQTPRYLIKTRGQQVTLSCSPISGHRSVSWYQQTPGQGLQFLFEYFSETQRNKGNFPGRFSGRQFSNSRSEMNVSTLELGDSALYLCASSPFGTRNTGELFFGEGSRLTVL.

The chain joins TRBV6-1 to TRBJ2-3; the D is unclear. The V and J ends lost 8 bases and 3 bases respectively, with 12 bases between them. Germline-derived CDR1 and CDR2 are MNHNS and SASEGT. The length of the CDR3 is 13 residues. DNA of the CDR3: TGTGCCAGCGGTGGGCTGGGGACAGATACGCAGTATTTT. Residues: CASGGLGTDTQYF.

This clone has just one count. CDR3 in DNA: TGTGCCAGCAGCGCACCTCGCGACACAGATACGCAGTATTTT. This translates into CASSAPRDTDTQYF. The chain joins TRBV5-4 to TRBJ2-3, with D unclear. The CDR3 spans 14 residues. V shed 4 bases and J shed 2 bases, with 11 bases lying between them. The V gene's germline CDR1 is SGHNT and CDR2 YYREEE (reference sequence). Drawing the rest from reference TRBV5-4 and TRBJ2-3, the complete variable domain is ETGVTQSPTHLIKTRGQQVTLRCSSQSGHNTVSWYQQALGQGPQFIFQYYREEENGRGNFPPRFSGLQFPNYSSELNVNALELDDSALYLCASSAPRDTDTQYFGPGTRLTVL.

This CDR3 reads CASSPYWDNNEQFF. The CDR3 region has the DNA TGTGCCAGCAGCCCATATTGGGACAACAATGAGCAGTTCTTC. The chain combines TRBV6-1 with TRBJ2-1; tentative D call: TRBD1 (6 bases). The CDR3 consists of 14 residues. Germline values: CDR1 MNHNS, CDR2 SASEGT. The V gene lost 6 bases and the J gene lost 5 bases, with 14 bases spanning the gap.

The chain recombines TRBV30 with TRBJ2-3, with D possibly matching TRBD1 (6 bases). V shed 6 bases and J shed 1 base, with 14 bases lying between them. This CDR3 region has 14 residues. The germline gives CDR1 GTSNPN, CDR2 SVGIG (reference sequence). CDR3 nucleotide sequence: TGTGCCTGTCAGCAGGGGATGGGCACAGATACGCAGTATTTT. Its translation is CACQQGMGTDTQYF.

The chain recombines TRBV5-1 with TRBJ1-1, with 9 bases identical to TRBD1. V trimming: 4 bases; J trimming: 4 bases; junction bases outside the gene matches: 8. CDR3 length: 15 amino acids. In germline, CDR1 is SGHRS, CDR2 YFSETQ. CDR3: CASSQQGAPTTEAFF. The CDR3 DNA reads TGCGCCAGCAGCCAACAGGGGGCGCCCACCACTGAAGCTTTCTTT.

This clone was detected a few times. This chain joins TRBV30 and TRBJ1-1; TRBD1 matches at 7 bases. Germline CDR1 and CDR2: GTSNPN and SVGIG (reference sequence). Trimming at V came to 3 bases and at J to 7 bases, leaving 8 bases not matched to a gene. This CDR3 comprises 13 residues. The CDR3 bases are TGTGCCTGGAGAATCAGGGGGAAAATTGAAGCTTTCTTT. It specifies CAWRIRGKIEAFF.

The chain uses TRBV2 and TRBJ1-1, with a possible D match to TRBD1 (5 bases). The CDR3 length is 14 residues. Germline CDR1 reads SNHLY; CDR2 reads FYNNEI. V dropped 6 bases and J dropped 2 bases, with 13 bases sitting between them. This CDR3 reads CASREDISNTEAFF. The CDR3 DNA follows: TGTGCCAGCAGGGAGGACATTTCCAACACTGAAGCTTTCTTT.

J is TRBJ1-1 and V is TRBV7-3; D is possibly TRBD1 (5 bases). The CDR3 length is 13 residues. Germline CDR1 and CDR2: SGHTA and FQGTGA. V lost 8 bases and J lost 1, with 11 bases in between. The CDR3 DNA is TGTGCCAGCCGGGGGGAGGCGAACACTGAAGCTTTCTTT. Residues: CASRGEANTEAFF. Using reference TRBV7-3 and TRBJ1-1 for the parts outside the CDR3, the full variable domain is GAGVSQTPSNKVTEKGKYVELRCDPISGHTALYWYRQSLGQGPEFLIYFQGTGAADDSGLPNDRFFAVRPEGSVSTLKIQRTERGDSAVYLCASRGEANTEAFFGQGTRLTVV.

The chain is built from TRBV4-1 and TRBJ2-7, with D perhaps matching TRBD1 (6 bases). This CDR3 has 15 amino acids. V lost 4 bases, J lost 4 bases, and 17 bases lay in between. Germline CDR1 and CDR2: MGHRA and YSYEKL. The CDR3 DNA is TGCGCCAGCAGCCGGGGGCTGGACCTAGCATACGAGCAGTACTTC. It specifies CASSRGLDLAYEQYF.

J is TRBJ1-1 and V is TRBV27; no clear D gene. This CDR3 spans 14 amino acids. Germline V gene sequence: CDR1 MNHEY, CDR2 SMNVEV (reference sequence). V was pared by 4 bases and J by 3 bases, with 12 bases between. In nucleotides, the CDR3 is TGTGCCAGCAGTTCCGGGGTCTGGTACACTGAAGCTTTCTTT. Translating it yields CASSSGVWYTEAFF.

The chain couples TRBV11-3 to TRBJ2-5; D is uncertain. The CDR3 totals 13 residues. Trimming shortened V by 4 bases and J by 5 bases, and 11 bases separated the two germline ends. Per the germline V gene, CDR1 is SGHNT and CDR2 is YENEEA. CDR3 sequence: CASSSSSLETQYF. The CDR3 DNA is TGTGCCAGCAGCTCAAGCTCCTTGGAGACCCAGTACTTC. The whole variable domain, remainder taken from reference TRBV11-3 and TRBJ2-5, is EAGVVQSPRYKIIEKKQPVAFWCNPISGHNTLYWYLQNLGQGPELLIRYENEEAVDDSQLPKDRFSAERLKGVDSTLKIQPAELGDSAVYLCASSSSSLETQYFGPGTRLLVL.

In its sample, this clone was seen once. The chain carries TRBV9 and TRBJ1-1; D remains unclear. V lost 0 bases to trimming and J lost 7 bases, with 10 bases between them. This CDR3 has 13 residues. Germline CDR1 is SGDLS and CDR2 is YYNGEE. Here the CDR3 DNA reads TGTGCCAGCAGCGTAGGGGCACTGAATGAAGCTTTCTTT. Protein product: CASSVGALNEAFF.

V usage is TRBV7-9 and J usage is TRBJ2-3; no clear D. This CDR3 has 13 residues. Trimming took off 5 bases at V and 6 bases at J, with 12 bases between the two ends. Per germline, CDR1 SEHNR and CDR2 FQNEAQ (reference sequence). The CDR3 protein is CASSGSRVDTQYF. In DNA, the CDR3 is TGTGCCAGCAGCGGGTCAAGGGTCGATACGCAGTATTTT.

The V call is TRBV18, the J call TRBJ1-1; possible D gene TRBD1, 5 bases. The germline V and J ends were trimmed by 3 bases and 0 bases, with 8 bases remaining between them. CDR1 KGHSH and CDR2 LQKENI come from the germline V gene. This CDR3 is built from 14 residues. The CDR3 protein is CASSPDRLNTEAFF. CDR3 sequence (DNA): TGTGCCAGCTCACCCGACAGACTGAACACTGAAGCTTTCTTT.

CDR3 in DNA: TGTGCCAGTAGTCTTGGGACATTAGCGGGCGAGCAGTACTTC. Amino acid sequence: CASSLGTLAGEQYF. The chain uses TRBV19 and TRBJ2-7; possible D gene TRBD2, 7 bases. V lost 5 bases and J 6 bases, leaving 17 bases between the germline ends. Germline values: CDR1 LNHDA, CDR2 SQIVND (reference sequence). The CDR3 runs 14 residues.

Only a few counts were recorded for this clone. This rearrangement joins TRBV7-9 to TRBJ1-6; 9 bases fit TRBD1. Looked up from germline, CDR1 is SEHNR and CDR2 is FQNEAQ (reference sequence). Trimming took 4 bases from V and 10 from J; bases not matched to a gene: 8. There are 15 residues in the CDR3. This chain's CDR3 is CASSWEQGAGSPLHF. CDR3 in DNA: TGTGCCAGCAGCTGGGAACAGGGGGCAGGATCACCCCTCCACTTT. The entire variable domain, with the rest obtained from reference TRBV7-9 and TRBJ1-6, is as follows: DTGVSQNPRHKITKRGQNVTFRCDPISEHNRLYWYRQTLGQGPEFLTYFQNEAQLEKSRLLSDRFSAERPKGSFSTLEIQRTEQGDSAMYLCASSWEQGAGSPLHFGNGTRLTVT.

The chain links TRBV5-1 to TRBJ2-3, with TRBD2 matching over 8 bases. The germline gives CDR1 SGHRS, CDR2 YFSETQ. The V and J ends lost 4 bases and 3 bases, in that order; junction bases with no gene match: 4. The CDR3 consists of 14 residues. CDR3 in DNA: TGCGCCAGCAGCCTTAGCGGGGAGACAGATACGCAGTATTTT. Its translation is CASSLSGETDTQYF. Combining the CDR3 with reference TRBV5-1 and TRBJ2-3 gives the whole variable domain KAGVTQTPRYLIKTRGQQVTLSCSPISGHRSVSWYQQTPGQGLQFLFEYFSETQRNKGNFPGRFSGRQFSNSRSEMNVSTLELGDSALYLCASSLSGETDTQYFGPGTRLTVL.

The chain couples TRBV6-6 to TRBJ2-7; D call uncertain. The germline V gene has CDR1 MNHNY and CDR2 SVGAGI (reference sequence). Trimming removed 0 bases at V and 7 bases at J, with 10 bases between. The CDR3 is 13 residues long. In DNA form, the CDR3 reads TGTGCCAGCAGTTACTCCCCCCCTGGGGAGCAGTACTTC. Protein: CASSYSPPGEQYF.

The chain uses TRBV11-2 and TRBJ2-1; 11 positions agree with TRBD2. Germline CDR1 and CDR2: SGHAT and FQNNGV. Trimming removed 5 bases from V and 7 bases from J; junction bases left unmatched: 10. The CDR3 is 16 amino acids. Written as DNA, the CDR3 is TGTGCCAGCAGCCCAATAGCGGGGGGGCCATGGAATGAGCAGTTCTTC. Amino acids: CASSPIAGGPWNEQFF.